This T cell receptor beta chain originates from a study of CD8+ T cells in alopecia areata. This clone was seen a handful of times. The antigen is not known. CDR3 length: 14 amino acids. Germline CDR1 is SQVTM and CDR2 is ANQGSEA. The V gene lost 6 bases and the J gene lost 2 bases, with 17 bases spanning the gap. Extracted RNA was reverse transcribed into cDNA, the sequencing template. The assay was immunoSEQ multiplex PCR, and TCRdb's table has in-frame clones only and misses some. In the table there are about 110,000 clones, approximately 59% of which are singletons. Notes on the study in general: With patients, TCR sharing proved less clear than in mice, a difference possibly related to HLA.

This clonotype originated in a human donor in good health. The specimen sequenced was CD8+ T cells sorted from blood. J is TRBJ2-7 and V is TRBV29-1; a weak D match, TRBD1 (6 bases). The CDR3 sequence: CSVALDRNTYEQYF. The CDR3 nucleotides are TGCAGCGTAGCACTCGACAGGAACACCTACGAGCAGTACTTC.